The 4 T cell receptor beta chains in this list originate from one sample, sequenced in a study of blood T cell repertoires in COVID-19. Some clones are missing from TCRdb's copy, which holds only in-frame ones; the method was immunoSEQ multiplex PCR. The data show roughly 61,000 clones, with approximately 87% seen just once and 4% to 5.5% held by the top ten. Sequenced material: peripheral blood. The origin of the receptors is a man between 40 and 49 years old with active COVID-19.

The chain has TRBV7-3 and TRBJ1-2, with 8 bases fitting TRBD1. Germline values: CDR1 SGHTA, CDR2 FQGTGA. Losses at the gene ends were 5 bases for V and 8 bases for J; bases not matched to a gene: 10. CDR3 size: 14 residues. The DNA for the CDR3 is TGTGCCAGCAGCCCGGACAGGGACGATGGGGGCTACACCTTC. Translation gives CASSPDRDDGGYTF.

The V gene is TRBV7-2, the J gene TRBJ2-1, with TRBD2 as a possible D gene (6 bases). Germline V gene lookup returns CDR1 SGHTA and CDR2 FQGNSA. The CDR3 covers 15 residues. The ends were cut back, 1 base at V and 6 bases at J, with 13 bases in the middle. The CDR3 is CASSLGTGRGNEQFF. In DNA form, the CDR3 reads TGTGCCAGCAGCTTAGGTACGGGGCGGGGCAATGAGCAGTTCTTC.

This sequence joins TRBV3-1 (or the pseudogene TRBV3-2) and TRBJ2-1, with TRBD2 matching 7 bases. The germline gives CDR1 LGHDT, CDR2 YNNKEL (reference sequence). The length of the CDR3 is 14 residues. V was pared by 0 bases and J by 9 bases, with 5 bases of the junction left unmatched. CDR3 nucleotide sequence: TGTGCCAGCAGCCAAGATGTGGGAGGGTCTGAGCAGTTCTTC. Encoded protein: CASSQDVGGSEQFF.

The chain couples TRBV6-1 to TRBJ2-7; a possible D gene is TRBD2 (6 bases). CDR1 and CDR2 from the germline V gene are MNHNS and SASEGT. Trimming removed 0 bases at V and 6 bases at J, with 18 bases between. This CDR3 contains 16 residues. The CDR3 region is CASSEASGLPLSEQYF. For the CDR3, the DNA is TGTGCCAGCAGTGAAGCATCGGGACTGCCCCTATCCGAGCAGTACTTC.